Shown below are 3 T cell receptor beta chains from a single sample sequenced in a study of OX40 agonist ivuxolimab in advanced cancers. Clones were read by immunoSEQ multiplex PCR, and TCRdb kept only the in-frame ones, dropping some. The table includes over 75,000 clones, more than 70% detected once. This specimen was CD4+ or CD8+ T cells sorted from blood, taken in a trial of the OX40 agonist ivuxolimab. The receptor set was obtained from an adult with an advanced solid tumor such as melanoma, head and neck, liver or kidney cancer.

With respect to this clone: A read error may account for a junction end that differs from germline. The chain employs TRBV29-1 and TRBJ1-1, with D unclear. This CDR3 region has 11 residues. Germline V gene data show CDR1 as SQVTM and CDR2 as ANQGSEA. CDR3 loop: CSVEVNTEAFF. CDR3 nucleotide sequence: TGCAGCGTGGAAGTGAACACTGAAGCTTTCTTT.

V and J are TRBV18 and TRBJ1-3; D remains unclear. Germline V gene lookup returns CDR1 KGHSH and CDR2 LQKENI. The CDR3 loop spans 15 amino acids. V lost 5 bases and J lost 0, with 11 bases in between. Here the CDR3 reads CASSEDGYSGNTIYF. DNA of the CDR3: TGTGCCAGCTCAGAGGACGGTTACTCTGGAAACACCATATATTTT. Together with reference TRBV18 and TRBJ1-3, the CDR3 gives the full variable domain: NAGVMQNPRHLVRRRGQEARLRCSPMKGHSHVYWYRQLPEEGLKFMVYLQKENIIDESGMPKERFSAEFPKEGPSILRIQQVVRGDSAAYFCASSEDGYSGNTIYFGEGSWLTVV.

The V call is TRBV5-1, the J call TRBJ2-1; TRBD2 matches at 12 bases. After removal of 5 bases from V and 5 bases from J, the junction contained 5 bases not matched to a gene. Germline V gene data show CDR1 as SGHRS and CDR2 as YFSETQ. The CDR3 loop spans 15 amino acids. CDR3 sequence: CASRIGTSGHNEQFF. CDR3 DNA: TGCGCCAGCAGAATTGGGACTAGCGGGCACAATGAGCAGTTCTTC.